This TCR beta chain was documented in a study of cytomegalovirus exposure and HLA in healthy donors. Study context: Sequencing of some 200 million T cells in an earlier analysis found around 110 million unique TCR beta sequences.

Primers for the PCR totalled 60 Vbeta and 13 Jbeta. The data were produced by immunoSEQ multiplex PCR, yet TCRdb's version contains in-frame clones alone and is incomplete. This sample's table has some 130,000 clones. In the case of this clone: Its antigen is not known.

V lost 3 bases, J lost 5 bases, and 20 bases lay in between. The CDR3 is 17 amino acids. Germline V gene sequence: CDR1 MDHEN, CDR2 SYDVKM. Findings and limits, study-wide: The likely explanation for a cluster of highly shared sequence variants was sequencing artifact. It was reportedly the case that the classifier diagnosed cytomegalovirus status with high specificity and sensitivity. In a later analysis, a missense DCLRE1C variant was linked to TCR beta V- and J-gene trimming.

The sequenced material came from PBMCs. V is TRBV28 and J is TRBJ1-5, with D maybe TRBD1 (6 bases). This TCR was sampled from a woman between 55 and 75 years old in good health and CMV-seronegative. CDR3 region: CASSFLGIQGGYQPQHF. CDR3 DNA: TGTGCCAGCAGTTTCTTGGGAATACAGGGTGGTTATCAGCCCCAGCATTTT. Supplemented by reference TRBV28 and TRBJ1-5, the full variable domain reads DVKVTQSSRYLVKRTGEKVFLECVQDMDHENMFWYRQDPGLGLRLIYFSYDVKMKEKGDIPEGYSVSREKKERFSLILESASTNQTSMYLCASSFLGIQGGYQPQHFGDGTRLSIL.